The rows below give T cell receptor beta chains drawn from one sample of a study of control samples from healthy donors and cancer patients. Measured with immunoSEQ multiplex PCR; TCRdb has only the in-frame clones, and not every one. The sample has about 97,000 clones; roughly 94% are singletons. The specimen sequenced was blood. These receptors were collected from a woman aged 18 to 35 in good health. CDR3s include the opening cysteine and the closing phenylalanine or tryptophan. A D gene is named only where the DNA matches it firmly. Size is omitted from some rows. Given values are once, few, many or a class for expanded clones.

J | D | length | V | size | DNA | CDR3
TRBJ2-7 | - | 15 | TRBV5-4 | once | TGTGCCAGCAGCTTGGGGGATAGTGGGTTCTACGAGCAGTACTTC | CASSLGDSGFYEQYF
TRBJ2-1 | TRBD1 | 15 | TRBV11-3 | - | TGTGCCAGCAGCCCCAACGCGGGACAGGGAATGGGGCAGTTCTTC | CASSPNAGQGMGQFF
TRBJ2-7 | - | 13 | TRBV28 | once | TGTGCCAGCAGTTTAGGACAAGAATACGAGCATTACTTC | CASSLGQEYEHYF
TRBJ1-1 | - | 14 | TRBV27 | once | TGTGCCAGCAGTTTAGCCCAGTTTGCGACTGAAGCTTTCTTT | CASSLAQFATEAFF
TRBJ1-6 | - | 15 | TRBV5-8 | - | TGTGCCAGCAGCTTGGATGGGGCTAGGGGTTCACCCCTCCACTTT | CASSLDGARGSPLHF
TRBJ1-1 | - | 18 | TRBV7-9 | - | TGTGCCAGCAGCCCCCCTTGGAGCCAGATGGTCTCGAACACTGAAGCTTTCTTT | CASSPPWSQMVSNTEAFF
TRBJ2-5 | - | 16 | TRBV7-6 | - | TGTGCCAGCAGCTTAGAACCCCCCTACCGAGAAGAGACCCAGTACTTC | CASSLEPPYREETQYF
TRBJ2-3 | - | 16 | TRBV18 | - | TGTGCCAGCTCACGGGACCTCGCACTGGCGGTAGATACGCAGTATTTT | CASSRDLALAVDTQYF
TRBJ2-5 | TRBD1 | 16 | TRBV24-1 | - | TGTGCCACCAGCCCGGGACAGGGGTTTTGGGAAGAGACCCAGTACTTC | CATSPGQGFWEETQYF
TRBJ2-2 | - | 17 | TRBV11-3 | - | TGTGCCAGCAGCTTTACGGGCCGGGGACGTAACACCGGGGAGCTGTTTTTT | CASSFTGRGRNTGELFF
TRBJ2-1 | - | 12 | TRBV24-1 | - | TGTGCCACCAGTGACGCCCCCAATGAGCAGTTCTTC | CATSDAPNEQFF
TRBJ2-5 | - | 12 | TRBV28 | - | TGTGCCAGCAGCCCAAATGGGGAGACCCAGTACTTC | CASSPNGETQYF
TRBJ1-5 | - | 12 | TRBV29-1 | - | TGCAGCGTTGGTGGGCAGAATCAGCCCCAGCATTTT | CSVGGQNQPQHF
TRBJ2-7 | - | 14 | TRBV3-1/TRBV3-2 | - | TGTGCCAGCAGCCCCCTGGCGGCTCACTACGAGCAGTACTTC | CASSPLAAHYEQYF
TRBJ2-5 | TRBD2 | 17 | TRBV5-1 | - | TGCGCCAGCAGCTTTGTCCCAGGTACGGGGGGACAAGAGACCCAGTACTTC | CASSFVPGTGGQETQYF
TRBJ2-3 | - | 17 | TRBV14 | - | TGTGCCAGCAGTCCTGAAAGTAAGGCCTTGGGTACAGATACGCAGTATTTT | CASSPESKALGTDTQYF
TRBJ1-2 | - | 15 | TRBV11-3 | - | TGTGCCAGCAGCTTAGGGCTGGCTACTGACTATGGCTACACCTTC | CASSLGLATDYGYTF
TRBJ1-3 | - | 16 | TRBV15 | - | TGTGCCACCAGCAGGTCAGCAGAGCCTTCTGGAAACACCATATATTTT | CATSRSAEPSGNTIYF
TRBJ2-3 | - | 11 | TRBV6-1 | once | TGTGCCAGCAGTGAGGAGGGGGCCAGTCTTTTT | CASSEEGASLF
TRBJ2-5 | - | 15 | TRBV4-1 | - | TGCGCCAGCAGCCAAGAAGGGGGAGGGGGAGAGACCCAGTACTTC | CASSQEGGGGETQYF
TRBJ2-2 | - | 15 | TRBV18 | - | TGTGCCAGCTCACGCCGACAGGCCACCACCGGGGAGCTGTTTTTT | CASSRRQATTGELFF
TRBJ2-1 | TRBD2 | 15 | TRBV6-4 | - | TGTGCCAGCAGTCCTTTAGCGGGAGCAGTTGAGGAGCAGTTCTTC | CASSPLAGAVEEQFF
TRBJ1-6 | TRBD1 | 17 | TRBV10-1 | - | TGCGCCAGCAGGGACAGGGGGTTATCCGTCCATAATTCACCCCTCCACTTT | CASRDRGLSVHNSPLHF
TRBJ2-5 | - | 11 | TRBV2 | once | TGTGCCAGCAGTGCCTCCGAGACCCAGTACTTC | CASSASETQYF
TRBJ2-2 | - | 14 | TRBV10-1 | - | TGCGCCAGCATGGGGAACAGGGCACACCGGGGAGCTGTTTTT | CASMGNRAHRGAVF
TRBJ2-5 | TRBD1 | 13 | TRBV10-3 | - | TGTGCCATCAGAGGACAGGGGGTGGAGACCCAGTACTTC | CAIRGQGVETQYF
TRBJ1-2 | - | 13 | TRBV6-5 | - | TGTGCCAGCAGGGAGACTGCTAACTATGGCTACACCTTC | CASRETANYGYTF
TRBJ2-3 | - | 15 | TRBV6-2/TRBV6-3 | few | TGTGCCAGCAGTGTCTCCTCTCAGGGTTCGGATACGCAGTATTTT | CASSVSSQGSDTQYF
TRBJ2-1 | TRBD2 | 15 | TRBV6-4 | - | TGTGCCAGCAGTGACTCAGCGGGATCCTACAATGAGCAGTTCTTC | CASSDSAGSYNEQFF
TRBJ2-1 | - | 14 | TRBV5-4 | - | TGTGCCAGCAGCCCGGGACGCTTCCTTAATGAGCAGTTCTTC | CASSPGRFLNEQFF
TRBJ2-7 | - | 16 | TRBV21-1 | - | TGTGCCAGCAGCAAACTTGGAGAATTGGCTTCCTACGAGCAGTACTTC | CASSKLGELASYEQYF
TRBJ1-5 | - | 15 | TRBV7-2 | - | TGTGCCAGCAGCTTAGCTACGGGGGTCGTTCAGCCCCAGCATTTT | CASSLATGVVQPQHF
TRBJ2-5 | - | 14 | TRBV15 | - | TGTGCCACCAGCCCCGCGAGCTATCAAGAGACCCAGTACTTC | CATSPASYQETQYF
TRBJ1-2 | TRBD1 | 14 | TRBV6-5 | - | TGTGCCAGCAGACCACCCCCGGACAGGGCTGGCTACACCTTC | CASRPPPDRAGYTF
TRBJ1-1 | - | 13 | TRBV2 | - | TGTGCCAGCAGTTTGACAGGGAACACTGAAGCTTTCTTT | CASSLTGNTEAFF
TRBJ2-7 | - | 13 | TRBV21-1 | - | TGTGCCAATCGGAGGGAAACCTCCTACGAGCAGTACTTC | CANRRETSYEQYF
TRBJ2-3 | - | 15 | TRBV13 | - | TGTGCCAGCAGCCCCAGGACGACCTCCACAGATACGCAGTATTTT | CASSPRTTSTDTQYF
TRBJ1-4 | - | 14 | TRBV6-5 | - | TGTGCCAGCAAAGAACGAGGGATTGGTGAAAAACTGTTTTTT | CASKERGIGEKLFF
TRBJ1-1 | - | 13 | TRBV11-3 | - | TGTGCCAGCAGCCCCAGGTGGAACACTGAAGCTTTCTTT | CASSPRWNTEAFF
TRBJ2-2 | TRBD1 | 13 | TRBV2 | - | TGTGCCAGCAGGCCGGGACAGTCCGGGGAGCTGTTTTTT | CASRPGQSGELFF
TRBJ2-5 | TRBD1 | 15 | TRBV28 | once | TGTGCCAGCAGACCGGGACAGTCGACTCAAGAGACCCAGTACTTC | CASRPGQSTQETQYF
TRBJ1-3 | - | 13 | TRBV19 | - | TGTGCCAGTACCGAGGCCTCTGGAAACACCATATATTTT | CASTEASGNTIYF
TRBJ1-6 | - | 12 | TRBV19 | - | TGTGCCAGTAGTGGGGGTCGGTCACCCCTCCACTTT | CASSGGRSPLHF
TRBJ1-2 | - | 15 | TRBV19 | - | TGTGCCAGTAGTATAGTTGGACAGACCCAGCGGGGCTACACCTTC | CASSIVGQTQRGYTF
TRBJ1-3 | - | 15 | TRBV30 | - | TGTGCCTGGAGGCCCGGCCAGCCGGCTGGAAACACCATATATTTT | CAWRPGQPAGNTIYF